One TCR beta chain is described in this entry. The CDR3 spans 16 residues. Germline CDR1 SGHRS, CDR2 YFSETQ. With 4 bases clipped from V and 4 bases from J, the junction kept 11 bases outside the gene matches. This record belongs to a study of blood T cell repertoires in COVID-19. About the research overall: Donors in the United States, Italy and Spain gave samples during acute or convalescent COVID-19. The cDNA or gDNA used as material had been derived from T cells, B-cell-depleted T cells, or PBMCs.

Under the authors' procedure: Nucleated cell number was recorded as an estimate derived from reference gene primer amplification. Profiled with immunoSEQ multiplex PCR; TCRdb holds only in-frame clones, not every one. Clonal size and the V and J genes are those of that table, whereas D and trimming came from the DNA. Among 250,000 to 400,000 clones listed, around 88% were seen once. The clonotype comes from a young woman with COVID-19, enrolled during active disease. The rearrangement uses TRBV5-1 and TRBJ1-3; 7 bases map to TRBD1. The sequenced material came from peripheral blood. CDR3 sequence (DNA): TGCGCCAGCAGCCAGGGGACAGCTGGGGCGGGAAACACCATATATTTT. Translated, it gives CASSQGTAGAGNTIYF.